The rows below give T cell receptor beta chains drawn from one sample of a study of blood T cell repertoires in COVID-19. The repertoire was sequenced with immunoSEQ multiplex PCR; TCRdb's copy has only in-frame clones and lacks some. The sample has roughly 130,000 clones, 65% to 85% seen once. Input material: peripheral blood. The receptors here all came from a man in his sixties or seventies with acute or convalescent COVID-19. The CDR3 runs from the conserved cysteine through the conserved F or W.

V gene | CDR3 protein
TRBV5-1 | CASSPPGSGGTDTQYF
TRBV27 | CASSFRSGNTIYF
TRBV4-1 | CASSLAPQETQYF
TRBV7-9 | CASSLSPADIRIRNYGYTF
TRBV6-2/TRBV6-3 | CASSYQGRLQAFF
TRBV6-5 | CASKAGGRGYTF
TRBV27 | CASAILMDRSTNYGYTF
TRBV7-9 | CASSAGQNSPLHF
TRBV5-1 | CASSWTGGRGSPLHF
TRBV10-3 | CAISPDRNSGNTIYF
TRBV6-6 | CASRLGAGGFTDTQYF
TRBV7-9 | CASSSTSGRGPYEQYF
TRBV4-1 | CASSQEQGWNTGELFF
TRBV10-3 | CAISAGDYGYTF
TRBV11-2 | CASSGAIYTDTQYF
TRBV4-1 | CASSPRGTGDETQYF
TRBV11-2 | CASSLGQTGNTIYF
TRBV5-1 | CASSLDGGYGYTF
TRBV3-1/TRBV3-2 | CASSQGGLAETYNEQFF
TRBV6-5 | CASSLGDRGKTKLFF
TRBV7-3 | CASSSSERGGLKSYNEQFF
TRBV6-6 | CASTPSGQFSYEQYF
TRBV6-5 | CASSYGAGPANIQYF